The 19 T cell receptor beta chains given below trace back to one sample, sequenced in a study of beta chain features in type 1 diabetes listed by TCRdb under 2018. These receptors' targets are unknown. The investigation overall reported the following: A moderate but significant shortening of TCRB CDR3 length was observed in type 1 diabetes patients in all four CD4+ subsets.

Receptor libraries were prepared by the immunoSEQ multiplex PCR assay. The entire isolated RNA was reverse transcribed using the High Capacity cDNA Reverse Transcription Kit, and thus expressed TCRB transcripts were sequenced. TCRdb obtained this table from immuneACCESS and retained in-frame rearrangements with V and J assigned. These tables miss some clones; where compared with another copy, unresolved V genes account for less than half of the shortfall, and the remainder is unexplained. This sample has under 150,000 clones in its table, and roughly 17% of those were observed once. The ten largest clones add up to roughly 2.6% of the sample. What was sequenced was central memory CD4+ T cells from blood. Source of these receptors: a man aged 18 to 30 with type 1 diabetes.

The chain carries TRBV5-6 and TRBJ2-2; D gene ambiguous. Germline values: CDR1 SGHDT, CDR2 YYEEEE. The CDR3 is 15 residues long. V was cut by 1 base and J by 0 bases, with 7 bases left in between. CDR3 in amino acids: CASSLPHSNTGELFF. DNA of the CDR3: TGTGCCAGCAGCTTGCCACATTCGAACACCGGGGAGCTGTTTTTT.

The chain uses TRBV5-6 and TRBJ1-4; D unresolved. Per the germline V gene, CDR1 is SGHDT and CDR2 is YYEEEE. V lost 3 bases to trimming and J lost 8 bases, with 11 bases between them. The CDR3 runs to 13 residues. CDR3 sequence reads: CASSSSVREKLFF. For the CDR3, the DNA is TGTGCCAGCAGCTCCTCCGTTCGAGAAAAACTGTTTTTT.

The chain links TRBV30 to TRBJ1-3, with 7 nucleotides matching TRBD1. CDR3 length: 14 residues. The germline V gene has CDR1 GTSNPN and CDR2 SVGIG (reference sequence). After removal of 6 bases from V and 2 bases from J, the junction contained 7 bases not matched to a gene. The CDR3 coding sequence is TGTGCCTGCCAATCCGGGACAGCTGGAAACACCATATATTTT. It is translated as CACQSGTAGNTIYF.

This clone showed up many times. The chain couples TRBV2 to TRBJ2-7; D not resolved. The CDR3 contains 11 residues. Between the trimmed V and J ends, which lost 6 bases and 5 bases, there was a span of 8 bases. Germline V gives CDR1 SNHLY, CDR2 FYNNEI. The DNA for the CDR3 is TGTGCCAGCAGAACCGCAAACGAGCAGTACTTC. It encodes CASRTANEQYF.

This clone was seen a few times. CDR3 nucleotides: TGTGCCAGCAGCCAAATTGTAGCGGGAGCCCCAGATACGCAGTATTTT. Amino acid sequence: CASSQIVAGAPDTQYF. The chain is built from TRBV14 and TRBJ2-3, with TRBD2 identical over 9 bases. Germline assignment: CDR1 SGHDN and CDR2 FVKESK. This CDR3 has 16 residues. Trimming took 2 bases from V and 4 from J; bases not matched to a gene: 7.

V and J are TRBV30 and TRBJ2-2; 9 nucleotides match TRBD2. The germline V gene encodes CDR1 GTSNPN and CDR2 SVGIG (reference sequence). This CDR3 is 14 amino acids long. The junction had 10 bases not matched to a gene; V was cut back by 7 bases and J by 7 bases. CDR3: CASLGTSSFGELFF. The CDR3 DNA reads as TGTGCCTCACTCGGGACTAGCAGTTTCGGGGAGCTGTTTTTT. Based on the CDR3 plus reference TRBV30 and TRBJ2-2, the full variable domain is SQTIHQWPATLVQPVGSPLSLECTVEGTSNPNLYWYRQAAGRGLQLLFYSVGIGQISSEVPQNLSASRPQDRQFILSSKKLLLSDSGFYLCASLGTSSFGELFFGEGSRLTVL.

The CDR3 loop reads CASNPESYGYTF. In DNA form, the CDR3 reads TGTGCCAGCAATCCCGAGAGCTATGGCTACACCTTC. The gene calls are TRBV2 and TRBJ1-2; D unclear. V lost 7 bases, J lost 4 bases, and 10 bases lay in between. The CDR3 extends over 12 amino acids. CDR1 and CDR2 from the germline V gene are SNHLY and FYNNEI.

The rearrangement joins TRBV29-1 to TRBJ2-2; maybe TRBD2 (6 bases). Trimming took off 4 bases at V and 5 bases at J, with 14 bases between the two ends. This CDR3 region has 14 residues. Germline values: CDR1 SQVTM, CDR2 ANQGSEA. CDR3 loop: CSVGAGSRTGELFF. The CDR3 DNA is TGCAGCGTTGGGGCCGGGAGCCGTACCGGGGAGCTGTTTTTT.

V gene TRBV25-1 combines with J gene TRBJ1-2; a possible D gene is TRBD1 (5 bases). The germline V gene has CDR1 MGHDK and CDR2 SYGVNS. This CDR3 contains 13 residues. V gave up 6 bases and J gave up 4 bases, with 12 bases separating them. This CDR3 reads CASRNGGGYGYTF. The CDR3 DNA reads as TGTGCCAGCAGGAATGGGGGTGGCTATGGCTACACCTTC.

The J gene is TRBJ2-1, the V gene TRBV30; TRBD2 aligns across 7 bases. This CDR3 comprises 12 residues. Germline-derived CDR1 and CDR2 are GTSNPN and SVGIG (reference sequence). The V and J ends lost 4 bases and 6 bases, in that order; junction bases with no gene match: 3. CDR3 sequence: CAWKTSANEQFF. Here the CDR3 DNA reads TGTGCCTGGAAAACTAGCGCCAATGAGCAGTTCTTC.

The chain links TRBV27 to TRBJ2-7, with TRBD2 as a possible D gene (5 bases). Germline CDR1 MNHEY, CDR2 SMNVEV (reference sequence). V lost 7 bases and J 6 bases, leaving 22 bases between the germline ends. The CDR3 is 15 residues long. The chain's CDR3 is CASMRSGGPSSEQYF. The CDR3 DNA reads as TGTGCCAGCATGCGATCCGGCGGGCCGAGTTCCGAGCAGTACTTC.

As DNA, the CDR3 is TGTGCCAGCAGTGAACGGGCCGGGAGGACAGATACGCAGTATTTT. Residues: CASSERAGRTDTQYF. The V call is TRBV6-1, the J call TRBJ2-3; 7 nucleotides match TRBD2. This CDR3 contains 15 residues. Germline CDR1 reads MNHNS; CDR2 reads SASEGT. V was clipped by 2 bases and J by 3 bases; unmatched bases: 5.

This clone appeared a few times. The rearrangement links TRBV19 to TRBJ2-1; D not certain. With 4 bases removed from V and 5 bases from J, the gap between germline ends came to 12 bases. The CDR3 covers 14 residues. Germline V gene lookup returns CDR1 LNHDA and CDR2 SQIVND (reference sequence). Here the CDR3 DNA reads TGTGCCAGTAGTAAAAGACTGGCAGACAATGAGCAGTTCTTC. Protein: CASSKRLADNEQFF.

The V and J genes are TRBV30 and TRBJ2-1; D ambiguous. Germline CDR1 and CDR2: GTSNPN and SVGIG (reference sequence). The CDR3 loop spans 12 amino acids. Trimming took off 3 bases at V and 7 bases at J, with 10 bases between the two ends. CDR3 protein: CAWRSPNNEQFF. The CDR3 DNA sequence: TGTGCCTGGAGGTCCCCGAATAATGAGCAGTTCTTC.

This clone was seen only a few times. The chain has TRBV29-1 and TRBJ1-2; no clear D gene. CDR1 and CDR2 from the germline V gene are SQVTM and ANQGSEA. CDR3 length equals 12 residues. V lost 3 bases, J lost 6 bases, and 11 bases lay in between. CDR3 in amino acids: CSVERDLDGYTF. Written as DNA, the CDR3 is TGCAGCGTTGAGAGGGATCTCGATGGCTACACCTTC.

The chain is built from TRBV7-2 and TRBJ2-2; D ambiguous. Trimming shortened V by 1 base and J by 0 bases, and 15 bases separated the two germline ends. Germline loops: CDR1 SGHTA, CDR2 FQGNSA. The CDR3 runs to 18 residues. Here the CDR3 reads CASSLELGLTANTGELFF. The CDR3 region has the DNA TGTGCCAGCAGCTTAGAGCTCGGTCTCACGGCGAACACCGGGGAGCTGTTTTTT.

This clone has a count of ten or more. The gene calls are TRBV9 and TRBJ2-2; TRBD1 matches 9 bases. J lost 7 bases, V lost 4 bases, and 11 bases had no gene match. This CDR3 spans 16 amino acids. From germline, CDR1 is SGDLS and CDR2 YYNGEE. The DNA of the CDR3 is TGTGCCAGCAGCCCTCAACAGGGGGCGGTGAGCGGGGAGCTGTTTTTT. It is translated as CASSPQQGAVSGELFF.

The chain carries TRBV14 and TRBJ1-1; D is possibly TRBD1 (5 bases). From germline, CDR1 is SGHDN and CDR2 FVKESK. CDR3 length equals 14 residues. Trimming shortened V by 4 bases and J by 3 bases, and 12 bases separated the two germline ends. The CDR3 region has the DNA TGTGCCAGCAGCCCCCAGTGGGGGGACACTGAAGCTTTCTTT. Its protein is CASSPQWGDTEAFF.

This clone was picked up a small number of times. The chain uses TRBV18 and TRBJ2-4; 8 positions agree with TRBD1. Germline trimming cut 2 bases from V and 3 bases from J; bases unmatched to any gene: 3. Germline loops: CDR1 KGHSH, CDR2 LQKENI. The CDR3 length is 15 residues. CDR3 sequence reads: CASSPDGTGKNIQYF. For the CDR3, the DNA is TGTGCCAGCTCACCAGACGGGACAGGCAAAAACATTCAGTACTTC.